This passage covers 27 T cell receptor beta chains from one sample sequenced in a study of blood T cells in healthy people across ages. It was with a sample-barcoded 5' primer and a J-beta primer mix that a second PCR of roughly 7 to 12 cycles was run. TCRdb recomputed calls from the 5' RACE reads with MiXCR, one row per CDR3 protein. The data show 1.5 million to 2 million distinct CDR3 sequences, about two fifths seen once. The source material was blood. These receptor sequences come from a human donor in good health.

This clonotype was counted a few times. The chain links TRBV4-1 to TRBJ2-1, with 10 bases identical to TRBD1. V trimming: 3 bases; J trimming: 5 bases; junction bases outside the gene matches: 7. The CDR3 is 16 residues long. Germline values: CDR1 MGHRA, CDR2 YSYEKL. Written as DNA, the CDR3 is TGCGCCAGCAGCCATGGTCGGGACAGGGGAAACAATGAGCAGTTCTTC. Amino acids: CASSHGRDRGNNEQFF.

This clonotype was counted ten times or more. The chain links TRBV4-2 to TRBJ2-5; TRBD2 matches at 8 bases. The CDR3 covers 18 residues. Trimming cost V 1 base and J 2 bases; bases outside gene matches: 12. Germline V lookup: CDR1 LGHNA, CDR2 YNFKEQ. Here the CDR3 DNA reads TGTGCCAGCAGCCAAGTGAACCTCGGAGCTAGCGGGCAAGAGACCCAGTACTTC. Translating gives CASSQVNLGASGQETQYF.

The rearrangement links TRBV6-2 or TRBV6-3 to TRBJ2-3, with D perhaps TRBD1 (6 bases). Trimming left V 5 bases short and J 2 bases short, with 11 bases between. Germline V gene data show CDR1 as MNHEY and CDR2 as SVGEGT. This CDR3 spans 14 amino acids. Written as DNA, the CDR3 is TGTGCCAGCAGTACCTGGACAGACACAGATACGCAGTATTTT. It translates to CASSTWTDTDTQYF.

This clonotype has more than one count but fewer than ten. The chain is built from TRBV20-1 and TRBJ2-1; D is undetermined. Trimming removed 3 bases at V and 4 bases at J, with 7 bases between. There are 12 residues in the CDR3. Germline loops: CDR1 DFQATT, CDR2 SNEGSKA (reference sequence). Written as DNA, the CDR3 is TGCAGTGCTAGGTCTCTGTACAATGAGCAGTTCTTC. Protein sequence: CSARSLYNEQFF.

This clonotype has ten or more counts. This chain joins TRBV7-2 and TRBJ2-4; TRBD1 aligns across 7 bases. The length of the CDR3 is 16 residues. V shed 2 bases, J shed 5 bases, and the junction held 9 bases outside the gene matches. The germline gives CDR1 SGHTA, CDR2 FQGNSA. Here the CDR3 reads CASSLTPGQIENIQYF. The CDR3 region has the DNA TGTGCCAGCAGCTTAACCCCGGGACAGATAGAAAACATTCAGTACTTC.

The rearrangement joins TRBV7-2 to TRBJ1-5; D possibly corresponds to TRBD1 (5 bases). Trimming shortened V by 7 bases and J by 1 base, and 11 bases separated the two germline ends. Germline V gene sequence: CDR1 SGHTA, CDR2 FQGNSA. This CDR3 has 14 residues. The CDR3 protein is CASMNGGSNQPQHF. The CDR3 nucleotides read TGTGCCAGCATGAATGGGGGGAGCAATCAGCCCCAGCATTTT. Drawing the rest from reference TRBV7-2 and TRBJ1-5, the complete variable domain is GAGVSQSPSNKVTEKGKDVELRCDPISGHTALYWYRQSLGQGLEFLIYFQGNSAPDKSGLPSDRFSAERTGGSVSTLTIQRTQQEDSAVYLCASMNGGSNQPQHFGDGTRLSIL.

The chain is built from TRBV4-3 and TRBJ2-5, with 10 positions matching TRBD1. In germline, CDR1 is LGHNA, CDR2 YSLEER. Trimming took 3 bases from V and 4 from J; bases not matched to a gene: 8. The CDR3 length is 16 residues. The CDR3 region is CASSHGSGQGIETQYF. The CDR3 region has the DNA TGCGCCAGCAGCCATGGATCGGGACAGGGGATAGAGACCCAGTACTTC.

This chain links TRBV28 with TRBJ2-4; TRBD1 matches 7 bases. The J call may be wrong; the DNA end is better matched by TRBJ2-7. Germline V gives CDR1 MDHEN, CDR2 SYDVKM. The CDR3 has 15 amino acids. CDR3 nucleotide sequence: TGTGCCAGCAGCCCGGACAGGCCGGGGCCCTACGAGCAGTACTTC. Residues: CASSPDRPGPYEQYF.

The chain recombines TRBV15 with TRBJ2-7; a weak D match, TRBD1 (6 bases). CDR1 LNHNV and CDR2 YYDKDF come from the germline V gene (reference sequence). Trimming stripped 4 bases from V and 5 bases from J, with 12 bases between. This CDR3 spans 13 amino acids. In nucleotides, the CDR3 is TGTGCCACCAGCACCACAGGGCGCGACGAGCAGTACTTC. Protein: CATSTTGRDEQYF.

This clonotype showed up just a few times. The rearrangement joins TRBV6-1 to TRBJ2-1; 10 nucleotides line up with TRBD2. Germline CDR1 reads MNHNS; CDR2 reads SASEGT. With 11 bases clipped from V and 10 bases from J, the junction kept 14 bases outside the gene matches. This CDR3 comprises 14 residues. The CDR3 sequence is CAARSSGGPREQFF. Here the CDR3 DNA reads TGTGCCGCACGGTCTAGCGGGGGTCCCAGGGAGCAGTTCTTC.

V usage is TRBV6-1 and J usage is TRBJ1-2; the match to TRBD1 covers 10 bases. Germline trimming cut 0 bases from V and 4 bases from J; bases unmatched to any gene: 8. The CDR3 extends over 17 amino acids. From germline, CDR1 is MNHNS and CDR2 SASEGT. DNA for the CDR3: TGTGCCAGCAGTGAAGCCGCGACAGGGGGCGAAATCTATGGCTACACCTTC. Residues: CASSEAATGGEIYGYTF.

V gene TRBV7-9 combines with J gene TRBJ2-5, with D perhaps matching TRBD1 (8 bases). The better agreement between TRBJ2-7 and the DNA end casts doubt on the J call. Germline-derived CDR1 and CDR2 are SEHNR and FQNEAQ (reference sequence). The CDR3 is made up of 17 amino acids. Here the CDR3 reads CASSLISGTGGEYEQYF. The CDR3 nucleotides read TGTGCCAGCAGCCTAATCAGTGGCACAGGGGGGGAATACGAGCAGTACTTC.

V is TRBV5-1 and J is TRBJ2-5; perhaps D is TRBD1 or TRBD2 (5 bases each). TRBJ2-7 matches the DNA end more closely, so the J call is doubtful. CDR3 length: 15 residues. Germline V gives CDR1 SGHRS, CDR2 YFSETQ. This chain's CDR3 is CASSLGQRLGDEQYF. The CDR3 DNA reads TGCGCCAGCAGCTTGGGGCAGCGGCTGGGGGACGAGCAGTACTTC.

V and J are TRBV10-3 and TRBJ2-1; the D gene could be TRBD1 or TRBD2 (6 bases each). Trimming removed 5 bases at V and 7 bases at J, with 18 bases between. Germline CDR1 is ENHRY and CDR2 is SYGVKD. CDR3 length: 15 residues. CDR3 region: CAISSAGGLRNEQFF. The CDR3, as DNA: TGTGCCATCAGTTCCGCCGGGGGCCTTAGAAATGAGCAGTTCTTC.

The chain employs TRBV4-2 and TRBJ2-6, with no clear D. Looked up from germline, CDR1 is LGHNA and CDR2 is YNFKEQ. V was clipped by 1 base and J by 1 base, with 8 bases between them. The CDR3 loop spans 16 amino acids. The CDR3 spells CASSQVWESGANVLTF. The DNA of the CDR3 is TGTGCCAGCAGCCAAGTCTGGGAATCTGGGGCCAACGTCCTGACTTTC.

The chain uses TRBV5-5 and TRBJ2-7, with 7 bases lining up with TRBD1. Germline-derived CDR1 and CDR2 are SGHKS and YYEKEE (reference sequence). Trimming removed 3 bases from V and 6 bases from J; junction bases left unmatched: 15. The CDR3 extends over 16 amino acids. CDR3 protein: CASSWIDRAVRGEQYF. For the CDR3, the DNA is TGTGCCAGCAGCTGGATTGACAGGGCAGTTAGAGGCGAGCAGTACTTC.

This chain links TRBV5-1 with TRBJ2-7, with D perhaps given as TRBD1 or TRBD2 (5 bases each). Germline V CDR1 and CDR2: SGHRS, YFSETQ. This CDR3 has 16 residues. Trimming took off 1 base at V and 0 bases at J, with 14 bases between the two ends. Here the CDR3 reads CASSLLNAGSSYEQYF. CDR3 DNA sequence: TGCGCCAGCAGCTTGTTAAACGCAGGGAGCTCCTACGAGCAGTACTTC. Based on the CDR3 plus reference TRBV5-1 and TRBJ2-7, the full variable domain is KAGVTQTPRYLIKTRGQQVTLSCSPISGHRSVSWYQQTPGQGLQFLFEYFSETQRNKGNFPGRFSGRQFSNSRSEMNVSTLELGDSALYLCASSLLNAGSSYEQYFGPGTRLTVT.

The V gene is TRBV7-2, the J gene TRBJ1-6; possible D gene TRBD1, 6 bases. The germline CDR1 and CDR2 sequences are SGHTA and FQGNSA. Trimming removed 1 base at V and 6 bases at J, with 13 bases between. CDR3 size: 16 residues. CDR3 in amino acids: CASSLDTGAGNSPLHF. CDR3 DNA sequence: TGTGCCAGCAGCTTAGACACGGGGGCTGGTAATTCACCCCTCCACTTT.

As DNA, the CDR3 is TGTGCCACCAGTGACCCCGGGAGCCCGAAGTCATATATAGAGCAGTTCTTC. Residues: CATSDPGSPKSYIEQFF. The chain combines TRBV24-1 with TRBJ2-1, with D tentatively TRBD2 (6 bases). The length of the CDR3 is 17 residues. Germline V gene sequence: CDR1 KGHDR, CDR2 SFDVKD. Trimming left V 4 bases short and J 10 bases short, with 25 bases between.

V usage is TRBV5-1 and J usage is TRBJ2-7, with 7 bases that match TRBD1. Germline assignment: CDR1 SGHRS and CDR2 YFSETQ. The CDR3 spans 17 residues. V dropped 4 bases and J dropped 3; count of bases not matched to a gene: 16. CDR3: CASSPFSGQPSRYEQYF. CDR3 nucleotide sequence: TGCGCCAGCAGCCCATTCTCGGGACAGCCCTCCCGCTACGAGCAGTACTTC.

The chain links TRBV20-1 to TRBJ2-3, with TRBD2 identical over 8 bases. From germline, CDR1 is DFQATT and CDR2 SNEGSKA (reference sequence). The length of the CDR3 is 12 residues. Trimming cost V 3 bases and J 11 bases; bases outside gene matches: 7. CDR3 nucleotide sequence: TGCAGTGCTAGTATTAGCGGGGAGGAGCAGTATTTT. Protein sequence: CSASISGEEQYF.

This clonotype has only one observation. V usage is TRBV20-1 and J usage is TRBJ2-1, with D tentatively TRBD1 or TRBD2 (5 bases each). The CDR3 length is 13 residues. The V end was cut by 6 bases, the J end by 7 bases, with 16 bases between. Germline V gene sequence: CDR1 DFQATT, CDR2 SNEGSKA (reference sequence). CDR3: CSAGQGVWNEQFF. The CDR3 DNA is TGCAGTGCAGGCCAGGGAGTCTGGAATGAGCAGTTCTTC.

This chain joins TRBV10-3 and TRBJ1-6; D ambiguous. The CDR3 is made up of 14 amino acids. The germline V and J ends were trimmed by 7 bases and 10 bases, with 17 bases remaining between them. Germline V lookup: CDR1 ENHRY, CDR2 SYGVKD. The CDR3 DNA reads as TGTGCCATCAAGGAACCCGGCTCGCGGTCACCCCTCCACTTT. Its translation is CAIKEPGSRSPLHF.

The chain uses TRBV27 and TRBJ1-1, with unresolved D. Germline assignment: CDR1 MNHEY and CDR2 SMNVEV (reference sequence). The ends were cut back, 3 bases at V and 3 bases at J, with 11 bases in the middle. The CDR3 is 14 residues long. The CDR3 sequence: CASSFWNGDTEAFF. The CDR3 DNA reads TGTGCCAGCAGTTTTTGGAACGGGGACACTGAAGCTTTCTTT.

The chain is built from TRBV24-1 and TRBJ1-5; 7 bases are shared with TRBD1. CDR1 and CDR2 (germline): KGHDR, SFDVKD. The CDR3 is 17 residues long. The junction had 4 bases not matched to a gene; V was cut back by 0 bases and J by 0 bases. The CDR3: CATSDLGDSYSNQPQHF. The CDR3 nucleotides read TGTGCCACCAGTGATTTGGGGGACAGCTATAGCAATCAGCCCCAGCATTTT.

This clonotype was seen only a few times. J is TRBJ1-2 and V is TRBV29-1; D remains unclear. The germline V gene has CDR1 SQVTM and CDR2 ANQGSEA. Trimming took 1 base from V and 8 from J, leaving 11 bases between them. CDR3 size: 12 residues. The CDR3 sequence: CSVEGAGQGYTF. Here the CDR3 DNA reads TGCAGCGTTGAAGGGGCAGGTCAAGGCTACACCTTC. The whole variable domain, remainder taken from reference TRBV29-1 and TRBJ1-2, is SAVISQKPSRDICQRGTSLTIQCQVDSQVTMMFWYRQQPGQSLTLIATANQGSEATYESGFVIDKFPISRPNLTFSTLTVSNMSPEDSSIYLCSVEGAGQGYTFGSGTRLTVV.

The CDR3 DNA sequence: TGCAGCGCTCAGTTGCAGGGCTACGAGCAGTACTTC. It specifies CSAQLQGYEQYF. This chain links TRBV29-1 with TRBJ2-7; D possibly corresponds to TRBD1 (5 bases). This CDR3 region has 12 residues. Looked up from germline, CDR1 is SQVTM and CDR2 is ANQGSEA. V was trimmed by 7 bases and J by 3 bases, leaving 13 bases between them.